This TCR beta chain was identified in a study of identical twins. The study's findings and limits: Insertions were fewer in abundant cord blood beta clonotypes, whereas memory repertoires showed none of this pattern. A partial confounding effect on zero-insertion analyses could come from invariant MAIT and iNKT cells.

This clonotype was detected only a few times. What it binds is unknown. TCRdb independently ran MiXCR on the 5' RACE reads; one entry per CDR3 protein. The repertoire consists of some 240,000 distinct CDR3 sequences, with around 8.3% occurring once and the leading ten covering roughly 3%. All donors comprised healthy Caucasians. The CDR3 covers 12 residues. Trimming took off 3 bases at V and 8 bases at J, with 11 bases between the two ends. The germline V gene has CDR1 SGDLS and CDR2 YYNGEE. This same sample was also part of a study on yellow fever vaccine responses in identical twins. This second report adds: Twins showed a vaccine T cell response that reportedly seemed partly convergent, partly personalized.

This receptor was identified in a woman under 30 in good health. Sequenced material: CD8+ T cells sorted from blood. The rearrangement uses TRBV9 and TRBJ1-2, with a possible D match to TRBD1 (5 bases). This chain's CDR3 is CASSEGPRGYTF. The DNA for the CDR3 is TGTGCCAGCAGCGAGGGGCCCCGAGGCTACACCTTC.